Below are 26 T cell receptor beta chains sequenced from a single sample in a study of blood T cell repertoires in COVID-19. Produced via immunoSEQ multiplex PCR; TCRdb's table is partial and in-frame only. The sample lists 170,000 or so clones; around 87% were seen once. Sequenced input: peripheral blood. These receptors were collected from a man between 40 and 49 years old with active or convalescent COVID-19.

There are a few counts of this clone. The V and J genes are TRBV5-1 and TRBJ1-5; possibly TRBD1 for D (6 bases). Germline CDR1 and CDR2: SGHRS and YFSETQ. This CDR3 contains 13 residues. Trimming removed 5 bases at V and 8 bases at J, with 14 bases between. The CDR3 loop is CASSSGVGEPQHF. The CDR3 nucleotides are TGCGCCAGCAGTTCAGGGGTTGGGGAGCCCCAGCATTTT. Supplemented by reference TRBV5-1 and TRBJ1-5, the full variable domain reads KAGVTQTPRYLIKTRGQQVTLSCSPISGHRSVSWYQQTPGQGLQFLFEYFSETQRNKGNFPGRFSGRQFSNSRSEMNVSTLELGDSALYLCASSSGVGEPQHFGDGTRLSIL.

In its sample, this clone was seen once. The same CDR3 can be traced to other DNA sequences in this sample. J is TRBJ1-6 and V is TRBV28, with TRBD1 matching 7 bases. Unmatched junction bases numbered 6, after V lost 3 bases and J lost 7 bases. The CDR3 is 15 residues long. Per germline, CDR1 MDHEN and CDR2 SYDVKM. The DNA of the CDR3 is TGTGCCAGCAGTTTGGGCGACAGGGACAATTCACCCCTCCACTTT. Encoded protein: CASSLGDRDNSPLHF.

The genes are TRBV7-2 and TRBJ2-1; 14 positions agree with TRBD2. The V segment lost 2 bases and the J segment 4 bases; nucleotides outside the gene matches: 7. This CDR3 is built from 18 residues. Germline lookup yields CDR1 SGHTA and CDR2 FQGNSA. CDR3 nucleotide sequence: TGTGCCAGCAGCTTAAACCTGGGACTAGCGGGGGATTACAATGAGCAGTTCTTC. Its translation is CASSLNLGLAGDYNEQFF. The entire variable domain, with the rest obtained from reference TRBV7-2 and TRBJ2-1, is as follows: GAGVSQSPSNKVTEKGKDVELRCDPISGHTALYWYRQSLGQGLEFLIYFQGNSAPDKSGLPSDRFSAERTGGSVSTLTIQRTQQEDSAVYLCASSLNLGLAGDYNEQFFGPGTRLTVL.

This chain joins TRBV15 and TRBJ2-1; TRBD1 matches at 8 bases. The CDR3 is 14 residues long. The V gene end was trimmed by 5 bases and the J gene end by 9 bases; junction bases not matched to a gene: 9. The germline V gene encodes CDR1 LNHNV and CDR2 YYDKDF (reference sequence). The CDR3: CATSGTTGVVEQFF. The CDR3 DNA reads as TGTGCCACCAGCGGCACGACAGGGGTGGTTGAGCAGTTCTTC.

This clone was recorded once. The chain links TRBV19 to TRBJ2-7, with D unresolved. The CDR3 has 14 amino acids. CDR1 and CDR2 (germline): LNHDA, SQIVND (reference sequence). With 1 base removed from V and 0 bases from J, the gap between germline ends came to 7 bases. DNA for the CDR3: TGTGCCAGTAGTATAGGGCCTTACTCCTACGAGCAGTACTTC. This encodes CASSIGPYSYEQYF.

The gene calls are TRBV7-2 and TRBJ2-7, with TRBD2 matching 10 bases. Unmatched junction bases numbered 7, after V lost 5 bases and J lost 6 bases. The CDR3 spans 14 residues. Germline CDR1 is SGHTA and CDR2 is FQGNSA. CDR3 DNA: TGTGCCAGCAGCCAGCCTAGCGGGGGCCCCGAGCAGTACTTC. Translation: CASSQPSGGPEQYF.

The CDR3 reads CAISNGDEQFF. The DNA for the CDR3 is TGTGCCATATCGAATGGAGATGAGCAGTTCTTC. V gene TRBV7-9 combines with J gene TRBJ2-1; D call uncertain. This CDR3 comprises 11 residues. V gave up 10 bases and J gave up 8 bases, with 12 bases separating them. Germline CDR1 SEHNR, CDR2 FQNEAQ (reference sequence).

V and J are TRBV28 and TRBJ2-7, with a tentative D call TRBD1 (6 bases). Between the trimmed V and J ends, which lost 2 bases and 2 bases, there was a span of 10 bases. There are 14 residues in the CDR3. Germline V gene sequence: CDR1 MDHEN, CDR2 SYDVKM. The CDR3 protein is CASSLGGRAYEQYF. The CDR3 coding sequence is TGTGCCAGCAGTTTAGGGGGCAGAGCCTACGAGCAGTACTTC.

V and J are TRBV7-3 and TRBJ2-1, with D uncertain. V lost 0 bases, J lost 7 bases, and 7 bases lay in between. The CDR3 consists of 13 residues. Germline V gene lookup returns CDR1 SGHTA and CDR2 FQGTGA. The CDR3 spells CASSLTAGNEQFF. The CDR3 DNA reads as TGTGCCAGCAGCTTAACAGCAGGAAATGAGCAGTTCTTC.

The genes are TRBV5-1 and TRBJ2-1, with 9 positions matching TRBD1. The trim removed 0 bases at V and 3 bases at J, leaving 7 bases unmatched. Germline assignment: CDR1 SGHRS and CDR2 YFSETQ. The CDR3 contains 17 residues. The CDR3 nucleotides are TGCGCCAGCAGCTTGGGGGACAGGGAAAGGGGCTACAATGAGCAGTTCTTC. It translates to CASSLGDRERGYNEQFF.

The genes are TRBV9 and TRBJ1-1; 8 positions agree with TRBD1. Per the germline V gene, CDR1 is SGDLS and CDR2 is YYNGEE. Unmatched junction bases numbered 1, after V lost 0 bases and J lost 0 bases. The CDR3 sequence is 15 residues long. CDR3 coding DNA: TGTGCCAGCAGCGTAGGGGACAGGATGAACACTGAAGCTTTCTTT. This sequence encodes CASSVGDRMNTEAFF.

This chain connects TRBV5-4 to TRBJ2-2; TRBD2 matches 8 bases. The V and J ends lost 4 bases and 4 bases, in that order; junction bases with no gene match: 6. This CDR3 has 15 residues. Germline CDR1 reads SGHNT; CDR2 reads YYREEE (reference sequence). This chain's CDR3 is CASSVAGGITGELFF. In nucleotides, the CDR3 is TGTGCCAGCAGCGTGGCGGGGGGTATCACCGGGGAGCTGTTTTTT.

Here the CDR3 reads CASSQVQRAHYEQYF. In DNA, the CDR3 is TGCGCCAGCAGCCAAGTCCAGCGGGCGCACTACGAGCAGTACTTC. The rearrangement links TRBV4-1 to TRBJ2-7; tentatively, D is TRBD2 (6 bases). The germline CDR1 and CDR2 sequences are MGHRA and YSYEKL. The CDR3 sequence is 15 residues long. The V end lost 1 base, the J end lost 3 bases, and 13 bases lay between the germline ends.

J is TRBJ1-1 and V is TRBV29-1, with TRBD1 matching 7 bases. Per the germline V gene, CDR1 is SQVTM and CDR2 is ANQGSEA. V was pared by 7 bases and J by 6 bases, with 11 bases of the junction left unmatched. The CDR3 has 13 amino acids. The CDR3 DNA follows: TGCAGCGGTACTACTCTAACAGGGGCTGAAGCTTTCTTT. Translated, it gives CSGTTLTGAEAFF.

As concerns this clone: At the DNA level, this CDR3 is encoded by other sequences in the same sample as well. The chain joins TRBV28 to TRBJ1-3; the D gene is possibly TRBD1 (5 bases). The germline V gene has CDR1 MDHEN and CDR2 SYDVKM. The CDR3 length is 14 residues. Trimming shortened V by 2 bases and J by 4 bases, and 9 bases separated the two germline ends. The CDR3 nucleotides read TGTGCCAGCAGTTTAGGGGGAGGAGGAAACACCATATATTTT. It is translated as CASSLGGGGNTIYF.

This clone was recorded a few times. The chain is built from TRBV7-2 and TRBJ1-3; 9 positions match TRBD1. The germline CDR1 and CDR2 sequences are SGHTA and FQGNSA. This CDR3 spans 17 amino acids. Trimming removed 1 base from V and 4 bases from J; junction bases left unmatched: 8. CDR3 in amino acids: CASSLGGVTGGGNTIYF. In DNA, the CDR3 is TGTGCCAGCAGCTTAGGGGGCGTTACAGGGGGCGGAAACACCATATATTTT.

The chain couples TRBV7-9 to TRBJ1-1; the match to TRBD1 covers 7 bases. Trimming cost V 4 bases and J 4 bases; bases outside gene matches: 3. Per the germline V gene, CDR1 is SEHNR and CDR2 is FQNEAQ (reference sequence). CDR3 size: 13 residues. In DNA, the CDR3 is TGTGCCAGCAGCTCGGGACAGATCACTGAAGCTTTCTTT. Its translation is CASSSGQITEAFF.

This clone was detected only once. The rearrangement uses TRBV4-2 and TRBJ1-1; D unclear. Germline values: CDR1 LGHNA, CDR2 YNFKEQ. The CDR3 contains 14 residues. Trimming pared 0 bases from V and 1 base from J, leaving 6 bases between. The CDR3 here is CASSQEPGNTEAFF. As DNA, the CDR3 is TGTGCCAGCAGCCAAGAACCGGGGAACACTGAAGCTTTCTTT.

This clone was observed once. The rearrangement uses TRBV7-3 and TRBJ2-1; the D gene is possibly TRBD2 (5 bases). Germline V gene lookup returns CDR1 SGHTA and CDR2 FQGTGA. With 8 bases removed from V and 7 bases from J, the gap between germline ends came to 12 bases. The CDR3 totals 12 residues. This CDR3 reads CASGGSGNEQFF. CDR3 DNA: TGTGCCAGCGGCGGTTCGGGGAATGAGCAGTTCTTC.

The rearrangement joins TRBV29-1 to TRBJ1-2, with 7 bases matching TRBD1. This CDR3 has 12 amino acids. The germline V gene encodes CDR1 SQVTM and CDR2 ANQGSEA. The J segment lost 1 base and the V segment lost 6 bases, leaving 2 bases of the junction unmatched. The CDR3 sequence is CSVDRDNYGYTF. The CDR3 DNA follows: TGCAGCGTCGACAGGGATAACTATGGCTACACCTTC.

The rearrangement links TRBV14 to TRBJ2-3; a weak D match, TRBD2 (6 bases). This CDR3 spans 15 amino acids. V was clipped by 4 bases and J by 2 bases, with 13 bases between them. Germline assignment: CDR1 SGHDN and CDR2 FVKESK. The CDR3 reads CASSLHSGVTDTQYF. CDR3 nucleotides: TGTGCCAGCAGCCTACATAGCGGCGTCACAGATACGCAGTATTTT.

The V and J genes are TRBV7-2 and TRBJ1-5; TRBD1 matches 7 bases. Germline V gene data show CDR1 as SGHTA and CDR2 as FQGNSA. V trimming: 2 bases; J trimming: 7 bases; junction bases outside the gene matches: 8. CDR3 length equals 15 residues. The CDR3 sequence is CASSLTRGQRQPQHF. The CDR3, as DNA: TGTGCCAGCAGCTTAACAAGGGGGCAGAGGCAGCCCCAGCATTTT.

Only one count was recorded for this clone. The chain combines TRBV5-8 with TRBJ1-1; D unresolved. Germline assignment: CDR1 SGHTS and CDR2 YDEGEE. V was pared by 0 bases and J by 5 bases, with 8 bases between. The CDR3 runs to 13 residues. DNA of the CDR3: TGTGCCAGCAGCTTGGAGCGGTGGACTGAAGCTTTCTTT. Translated, it gives CASSLERWTEAFF.

The rearrangement uses TRBV11-2 and TRBJ1-1; D is uncertain. V was cut by 3 bases and J by 5 bases, with 10 bases left in between. The germline gives CDR1 SGHAT, CDR2 FQNNGV. CDR3 length equals 13 residues. The CDR3 DNA sequence: TGTGCCAGCAGCTTGGGCCCCGGTACTGAAGCTTTCTTT. It specifies CASSLGPGTEAFF. Complete variable domain (other parts from reference TRBV11-2 and TRBJ1-1): EAGVAQSPRYKIIEKRQSVAFWCNPISGHATLYWYQQILGQGPKLLIQFQNNGVVDDSQLPKDRFSAERLKGVDSTLKIQPAKLEDSAVYLCASSLGPGTEAFFGQGTRLTVV.

This chain links TRBV19 with TRBJ1-1, with unresolved D. Germline V CDR1 and CDR2: LNHDA, SQIVND (reference sequence). This CDR3 contains 14 residues. With 3 bases removed from V and 4 bases from J, the gap between germline ends came to 12 bases. The CDR3 DNA reads TGTGCCAGTAGTATCCAGGATGGAAGCACTGAAGCTTTCTTT. As protein: CASSIQDGSTEAFF.

This sequence joins TRBV27 and TRBJ2-1, with 8 bases that match TRBD2. V gave up 1 base and J gave up 0 bases; unmatched junction bases: 11. Germline CDR1 and CDR2: MNHEY and SMNVEV (reference sequence). This CDR3 contains 19 residues. Written as DNA, the CDR3 is TGTGCCAGCAGTTTATTTCCGAGCGGGGGTTCTAGCTCCTACAATGAGCAGTTCTTC. This sequence encodes CASSLFPSGGSSSYNEQFF.